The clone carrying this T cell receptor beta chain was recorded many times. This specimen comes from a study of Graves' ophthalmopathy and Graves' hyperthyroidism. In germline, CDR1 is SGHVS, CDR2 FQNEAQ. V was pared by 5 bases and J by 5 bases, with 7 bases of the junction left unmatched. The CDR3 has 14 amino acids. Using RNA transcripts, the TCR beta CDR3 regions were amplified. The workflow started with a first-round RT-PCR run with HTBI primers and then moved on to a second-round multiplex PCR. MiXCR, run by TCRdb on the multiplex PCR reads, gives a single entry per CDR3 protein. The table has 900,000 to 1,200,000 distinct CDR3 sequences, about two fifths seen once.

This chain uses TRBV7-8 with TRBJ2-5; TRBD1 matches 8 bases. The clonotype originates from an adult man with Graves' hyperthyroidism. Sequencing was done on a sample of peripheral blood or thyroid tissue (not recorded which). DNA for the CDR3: TGTGCCAGCAGCAAAGGACAGGGCCCGGAGACCCAGTACTTC. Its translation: CASSKGQGPETQYF.